Below, 26 T cell receptor beta chains from the same sample are listed, as sequenced in a study of graft-versus-host responses after intestinal transplantation. These receptors' antigens are unknown. TCRdb keeps only in-frame clones here, not all; method: immunoSEQ multiplex PCR. The sample shows 100,000 or so clones, about nine tenths of them seen only once. The sequenced sample was unstimulated CD4+ T cells sorted from spleen or lymph node cells, obtained before transplant. These receptors were taken from a human donor who was the organ donor for an intestinal transplant.

The chain couples TRBV28 to TRBJ2-5, with D perhaps TRBD2 (6 bases). The CDR3 length is 16 residues. The germline V gene has CDR1 MDHEN and CDR2 SYDVKM. Trimming cost V 5 bases and J 0 bases, with 16 bases left between them. CDR3 in amino acids: CASSRPPGGYQETQYF. The CDR3 coding sequence is TGTGCCAGCAGTCGCCCTCCCGGAGGGTACCAAGAGACCCAGTACTTC.

The V gene is TRBV4-3, the J gene TRBJ2-2; 9 bases are a match to TRBD1. Germline assignment: CDR1 LGHNA and CDR2 YSLEER. The CDR3 length is 16 residues. V gave up 0 bases and J gave up 6 bases; unmatched junction bases: 5. The CDR3 reads CASSQDPQGASGELFF. The CDR3, as DNA: TGCGCCAGCAGCCAAGATCCACAGGGGGCGTCCGGGGAGCTGTTTTTT.

The V gene is TRBV7-3, the J gene TRBJ2-7, with 9 nucleotides matching TRBD1. CDR3 length: 15 residues. The V and J ends lost 5 bases and 4 bases, in that order; junction bases with no gene match: 9. Germline V gene lookup returns CDR1 SGHTA and CDR2 FQGTGA. This CDR3 reads CASSDPGTGKYEQYF. In nucleotides, the CDR3 is TGTGCCAGCAGCGACCCTGGGACAGGGAAGTACGAGCAGTACTTC.

This clone came up a few times. This rearrangement joins TRBV4-2 to TRBJ1-3, with D possibly being TRBD1 (6 bases). The germline V and J ends were trimmed by 4 bases and 4 bases, with 8 bases remaining between them. Germline V lookup: CDR1 LGHNA, CDR2 YNFKEQ. The CDR3 totals 13 residues. The CDR3 bases are TGTGCCAGCAGCCCCGGGACAGGAAACACCATATATTTT. Protein product: CASSPGTGNTIYF.

The chain links TRBV4-1 to TRBJ1-2; D is uncertain. Trimming removed 0 bases at V and 4 bases at J, with 9 bases between. Germline CDR1 reads MGHRA; CDR2 reads YSYEKL. There are 14 residues in the CDR3. CDR3 residues: CASSQDPGGYGYTF. The CDR3 nucleotides are TGCGCCAGCAGCCAAGACCCGGGTGGCTATGGCTACACCTTC.

This clone came up a few times. The chain has TRBV10-3 and TRBJ1-1; D is undetermined. Trimming stripped 2 bases from V and 4 bases from J, with 11 bases between. Germline CDR1 and CDR2: ENHRY and SYGVKD. This CDR3 is built from 14 residues. The CDR3 DNA reads as TGTGCCATCAGTGAGGACCCATGGAGCACTGAAGCTTTCTTT. This codes for CAISEDPWSTEAFF.

In nucleotides, the CDR3 is TGTGCCAGCAGCTTAGCCCCTGGGAGGGGAAGGAAGGGGTCCTACGAGCAGTACTTC. This sequence encodes CASSLAPGRGRKGSYEQYF. This sequence joins TRBV7-8 and TRBJ2-7; 7 nucleotides line up with TRBD2. V shed 0 bases and J 1 base; nucleotides not matched to a gene: 15. Looked up from germline, CDR1 is SGHVS and CDR2 is FQNEAQ. The CDR3 is 19 residues long.

J is TRBJ2-5 and V is TRBV4-3; the match to TRBD1 covers 12 bases. V was pared by 4 bases and J by 5 bases, with 11 bases of the junction left unmatched. This CDR3 contains 17 residues. Per germline, CDR1 LGHNA and CDR2 YSLEER. Written as DNA, the CDR3 is TGCGCCAGCAGCCGCTATCTGGGACAGGGGGCCGGGGAGACCCAGTACTTC. Translating it yields CASSRYLGQGAGETQYF.

The chain links TRBV2 to TRBJ2-3, with TRBD2 identical over 8 bases. The V and J ends lost 2 bases and 3 bases, in that order; junction bases with no gene match: 7. This CDR3 contains 16 residues. CDR1 is SNHLY, CDR2 FYNNEI, per germline. The CDR3 loop is CASSELGRGGTDTQYF. In DNA form, the CDR3 reads TGTGCCAGCAGTGAATTAGGACGGGGGGGGACAGATACGCAGTATTTT.

The rearrangement links TRBV4-3 to TRBJ2-3; 7 nucleotides align to TRBD2. The CDR3 extends over 17 amino acids. Germline V gene lookup returns CDR1 LGHNA and CDR2 YSLEER. The V gene end was trimmed by 1 base and the J gene end by 0 bases; junction bases not matched to a gene: 7. The CDR3 loop reads CASSQVASGTSTDTQYF. CDR3 sequence (DNA): TGCGCCAGCAGCCAAGTGGCTAGCGGAACTAGCACAGATACGCAGTATTTT.

This clone occurred once. J is TRBJ1-2 and V is TRBV5-4; 7 nucleotides match TRBD1. This CDR3 spans 13 amino acids. The J segment lost 8 bases and the V segment lost 4 bases, leaving 8 bases of the junction unmatched. CDR1 and CDR2 from the germline V gene are SGHNT and YYREEE (reference sequence). The CDR3 bases are TGTGCCAGCAGCCAACGGTCGACAGGGGGCTACACCTTC. Protein product: CASSQRSTGGYTF.

V is TRBV4-1 and J is TRBJ2-1; 12 nucleotides match TRBD2. The CDR3 spans 16 residues. Germline V CDR1 and CDR2: MGHRA, YSYEKL. Losses at the gene ends were 5 bases for V and 6 bases for J; bases not matched to a gene: 8. In DNA, the CDR3 is TGCGCCAGCAGCTCCCTAGCGGGGGGGCCTCGCAATGAGCAGTTCTTC. Protein product: CASSSLAGGPRNEQFF.

This clone was counted once. This chain uses TRBV19 with TRBJ2-5, with D unclear. The CDR3 covers 14 residues. Germline assignment: CDR1 LNHDA and CDR2 SQIVND (reference sequence). The V and J ends lost 0 bases and 4 bases respectively, with 9 bases between them. This chain's CDR3 is CASSIDHVGETQYF. DNA of the CDR3: TGTGCCAGTAGTATAGATCATGTCGGAGAGACCCAGTACTTC.

The V call is TRBV4-1, the J call TRBJ1-4, with 8 bases aligning to TRBD1. CDR1 and CDR2 from the germline V gene are MGHRA and YSYEKL. This CDR3 is 15 amino acids long. V lost 4 bases to trimming and J lost 4 bases; unmatched junction nucleotides: 5. The chain's CDR3 is CASSLQGESNEKLFF. The CDR3 bases are TGCGCCAGCAGCCTACAGGGGGAGAGTAATGAAAAACTGTTTTTT.

The genes are TRBV7-9 and TRBJ2-7; 8 bases are a match to TRBD1. Germline V gene sequence: CDR1 SEHNR, CDR2 FQNEAQ (reference sequence). J was trimmed by 5 bases and V by 3 bases; bases with no gene match: 3. This CDR3 contains 13 residues. The CDR3 DNA follows: TGTGCCAGCAGCTTGACAGGGGATAACGAGCAGTACTTC. It specifies CASSLTGDNEQYF.

The chain joins TRBV27 to TRBJ1-5; perhaps TRBD1 as D (6 bases). V was trimmed by 6 bases and J by 7 bases, leaving 13 bases between them. Germline CDR1 reads MNHEY; CDR2 reads SMNVEV (reference sequence). This CDR3 region has 13 residues. CDR3 residues: CASRLQGSQPQHF. Here the CDR3 DNA reads TGTGCCAGCAGGCTACAGGGTAGCCAGCCCCAGCATTTT.

The chain couples TRBV5-1 to TRBJ2-1, with 12 bases fitting TRBD2. This CDR3 is 18 amino acids long. The germline CDR1 and CDR2 sequences are SGHRS and YFSETQ. Trimming removed 6 bases from V and 5 bases from J; junction bases left unmatched: 15. The CDR3 sequence: CASIGSSGGAWGNNEQFF. As DNA, the CDR3 is TGCGCCAGCATTGGGTCTAGCGGGGGGGCATGGGGGAACAATGAGCAGTTCTTC.

A word on this clone: This sample includes further DNA sequences coding for the same CDR3. This rearrangement joins TRBV25-1 to TRBJ2-1; D unclear. Germline loops: CDR1 MGHDK, CDR2 SYGVNS. Trimming took 4 bases from V and 4 from J, leaving 5 bases between them. The CDR3 is 12 residues long. For the CDR3, the DNA is TGTGCCAGCAGTGTTAGATACAATGAGCAGTTCTTC. Amino acids: CASSVRYNEQFF.

In its sample, this clone was seen once. The V call is TRBV6-6, the J call TRBJ2-7; D ambiguous. CDR1 and CDR2 from the germline V gene are MNHNY and SVGAGI (reference sequence). The CDR3 has 11 residues. V lost 6 bases, J lost 2 bases, and 5 bases lay in between. In nucleotides, the CDR3 is TGTGCCAGCAGGTTAGCCTACGAGCAGTACTTC. As protein: CASRLAYEQYF.

This chain links TRBV7-2 with TRBJ1-3; D unclear. The CDR3 consists of 16 residues. The ends were cut back, 2 bases at V and 0 bases at J, with 11 bases in the middle. Germline V lookup: CDR1 SGHTA, CDR2 FQGNSA. CDR3 sequence (DNA): TGTGCCAGCAGCTTAAACCAGGCCCCCTCTGGAAACACCATATATTTT. Translated, it gives CASSLNQAPSGNTIYF. Based on the CDR3 plus reference TRBV7-2 and TRBJ1-3, the full variable domain is GAGVSQSPSNKVTEKGKDVELRCDPISGHTALYWYRQSLGQGLEFLIYFQGNSAPDKSGLPSDRFSAERTGGSVSTLTIQRTQQEDSAVYLCASSLNQAPSGNTIYFGEGSWLTVV.

The CDR3 DNA sequence: TGTGCCAGCAGCGTAGATCCAGCGGGGGGGTACAATGAGCAGTTCTTC. Translating gives CASSVDPAGGYNEQFF. V usage is TRBV9 and J usage is TRBJ2-1; 10 nucleotides match TRBD2. The CDR3 spans 16 residues. V gave up 0 bases and J gave up 4 bases; unmatched junction bases: 4. Germline lookup yields CDR1 SGDLS and CDR2 YYNGEE.

J is TRBJ2-7 and V is TRBV5-1; TRBD2 is a possible D gene (6 bases). The CDR3 is 14 residues long. With 4 bases removed from V and 6 bases from J, the gap between germline ends came to 17 bases. The V gene's germline CDR1 is SGHRS and CDR2 YFSETQ. This chain's CDR3 is CASSTTREESEQYF. CDR3 DNA: TGCGCCAGCAGCACAACCAGGGAGGAAAGCGAGCAGTACTTC.

This chain connects TRBV7-3 to TRBJ2-1; 10 bases align to TRBD2. Trimming removed 5 bases from V and 9 bases from J; junction bases left unmatched: 19. The CDR3 loop spans 18 amino acids. The germline CDR1 and CDR2 sequences are SGHTA and FQGTGA. The CDR3 DNA is TGTGCCAGCAGCGACACGTCCGGAAGAGCGGGGGGGCACGCTGAGCAGTTCTTC. It encodes CASSDTSGRAGGHAEQFF.

This clone has only one observation. The chain employs TRBV11-1 and TRBJ2-1; 13 bases are a match to TRBD2. The CDR3 is 19 residues long. Germline CDR1 and CDR2: SGHAT and FQDESV (reference sequence). Losses at the gene ends were 4 bases for V and 9 bases for J; bases not matched to a gene: 18. The CDR3 spells CASSWRRRRTSGGRVEQFF. As DNA, the CDR3 is TGTGCCAGCAGCTGGAGACGACGCCGGACTAGCGGGGGTAGGGTTGAGCAGTTCTTC. The full variable domain, rest sourced from reference TRBV11-1 and TRBJ2-1, is EAEVAQSPRYKITEKSQAVAFWCDPISGHATLYWYRQILGQGPELLVQFQDESVVDDSQLPKDRFSAERLKGVDSTLKIQPAELGDSAMYLCASSWRRRRTSGGRVEQFFGPGTRLTVL.

The chain is built from TRBV4-1 and TRBJ2-3, with D hard to call. Trimming took 3 bases from V and 6 from J, leaving 19 bases between them. In germline, CDR1 is MGHRA, CDR2 YSYEKL. This CDR3 has 16 amino acids. The chain's CDR3 is CASSQGHYTATDTQYF. The CDR3 DNA is TGCGCCAGCAGCCAGGGTCACTACACCGCAACGGATACGCAGTATTTT.

The J gene is TRBJ1-3, the V gene TRBV19; D is ambiguous. The length of the CDR3 is 17 residues. Trimming left V 0 bases short and J 0 bases short, with 12 bases between. Germline values: CDR1 LNHDA, CDR2 SQIVND (reference sequence). The CDR3 sequence: CASSIEPTRRSGNTIYF. The CDR3 coding sequence is TGTGCCAGTAGTATAGAACCAACACGCCGCTCTGGAAACACCATATATTTT. Using reference TRBV19 and TRBJ1-3 for the parts outside the CDR3, the full variable domain is DGGITQSPKYLFRKEGQNVTLSCEQNLNHDAMYWYRQDPGQGLRLIYYSQIVNDFQKGDIAEGYSVSREKKESFPLTVTSAQKNPTAFYLCASSIEPTRRSGNTIYFGEGSWLTVV.